These T cell receptor beta chains were read from a single sample in a study of T-cell reconstitution after alpha-beta-depleted transplantation in children. TCRdb processed the PCR reads anew with MiXCR; each CDR3 protein has one entry. Of fewer than 700,000 distinct CDR3 sequences listed, approximately 12% were seen once; the top ten hold 2.2%. The sample was PBMCs, mostly from graft donor cells, taken 360 days after TCRalphabeta/CD19-depleted stem cell transplant. The source of these receptors is a male patient younger than 18 who had a stem cell transplant for acute myeloid leukemia, so the T cells may come from the graft donor. Each CDR3 is given with its conserved first and last residue. The D gene is left open where the match is weak. Only some rows state a clone size, as once, few, many or a class for expanded clones.

v_gene: TRBV7-2; j_gene: TRBJ2-1; abundance: once; d_gene: NA; CDR3aa: CASSLALPGMGEQFF; CDR3nt: TGTGCCAGCAGCTTAGCGCTCCCAGGGATGGGTGAGCAGTTCTTC
v_gene: TRBV7-2; j_gene: TRBJ1-1; abundance: NA; d_gene: NA; CDR3aa: CASSTWTEPSTEAFF; CDR3nt: TGTGCCAGCAGCACCTGGACAGAACCAAGCACTGAAGCTTTCTTT
v_gene: TRBV7-2; j_gene: TRBJ2-1; abundance: few; d_gene: TRBD2; CDR3aa: CASSLTRSGTYNEQFF; CDR3nt: TGTGCCAGCAGCTTAACTCGTAGCGGGACGTACAATGAGCAGTTCTTC
v_gene: TRBV29-1; j_gene: TRBJ2-7; abundance: many; d_gene: NA; CDR3aa: CSVGARQKSTYEQYF; CDR3nt: TGCAGCGTTGGGGCCCGACAGAAATCAACCTACGAGCAGTACTTC
v_gene: TRBV7-8; j_gene: TRBJ2-7; abundance: few; d_gene: TRBD2; CDR3aa: CASKRARTSGLTYEQYF; CDR3nt: TGTGCCAGCAAAAGGGCCCGGACTAGCGGGCTTACCTACGAGCAGTACTTC
v_gene: TRBV28; j_gene: TRBJ1-1; abundance: NA; d_gene: TRBD1; CDR3aa: CASRLTTGKALNTEAFF; CDR3nt: TGTGCCAGCAGGCTAACGACAGGGAAGGCCTTGAACACTGAAGCTTTCTTT
v_gene: TRBV4-3; j_gene: TRBJ2-1; abundance: NA; d_gene: TRBD2; CDR3aa: CASSQGRGRERVRNEQFF; CDR3nt: TGCGCCAGCAGCCAAGGTCGCGGGAGGGAACGGGTCAGGAATGAGCAGTTCTTC
v_gene: TRBV12-3/TRBV12-4; j_gene: TRBJ2-3; abundance: many; d_gene: NA; CDR3aa: CASSSGITDTQYF; CDR3nt: TGTGCCAGCAGTTCGGGGATTACAGATACGCAGTATTTT
v_gene: TRBV7-3; j_gene: TRBJ1-1; abundance: NA; d_gene: NA; CDR3aa: CASSVNMGLEAFF; CDR3nt: TGTGCCAGCAGCGTAAATATGGGGCTTGAAGCTTTCTTT
v_gene: TRBV7-2; j_gene: TRBJ2-7; abundance: NA; d_gene: TRBD2; CDR3aa: CASSSGLAGVSYEQYF; CDR3nt: TGTGCCAGCAGCTCGGGACTAGCGGGAGTTTCCTACGAGCAGTACTTC
v_gene: TRBV28; j_gene: TRBJ2-7; abundance: few; d_gene: TRBD2; CDR3aa: CASRVRGLAGGPSSYEQYF; CDR3nt: TGTGCCAGCAGGGTTCGCGGGCTAGCGGGAGGGCCGAGCTCCTACGAGCAGTACTTC
v_gene: TRBV25-1; j_gene: TRBJ2-2; abundance: NA; d_gene: NA; CDR3aa: CASSESPMSGTGELFF; CDR3nt: TGTGCCAGCAGTGAATCCCCCATGTCAGGCACCGGGGAGCTGTTTTTT
v_gene: TRBV7-2; j_gene: TRBJ2-7; abundance: NA; d_gene: NA; CDR3aa: CASSPILDRYEQYF; CDR3nt: TGTGCCAGCAGCCCAATCTTGGACAGATACGAGCAGTACTTC
v_gene: TRBV9; j_gene: TRBJ2-7; abundance: few; d_gene: NA; CDR3aa: CASSEPGGYEQYF; CDR3nt: TGTGCCAGCAGCGAACCCGGAGGGTACGAGCAGTACTTC
v_gene: TRBV20-1; j_gene: TRBJ2-7; abundance: NA; d_gene: TRBD2; CDR3aa: CSAELSGTYEQYF; CDR3nt: TGCAGTGCTGAACTCAGCGGGACCTACGAGCAGTACTTC
v_gene: TRBV12-3/TRBV12-4; j_gene: TRBJ2-7; abundance: many; d_gene: NA; CDR3aa: CASSPPHSYEQYF; CDR3nt: TGTGCCAGCAGTCCCCCTCACTCCTACGAGCAGTACTTC
v_gene: TRBV7-8; j_gene: TRBJ2-3; abundance: NA; d_gene: NA; CDR3aa: CASSFPLDADTQYF; CDR3nt: TGTGCCAGCAGTTTCCCTCTTGACGCAGATACGCAGTATTTT
v_gene: TRBV10-3; j_gene: TRBJ2-7; abundance: NA; d_gene: NA; CDR3aa: CAISGSHSSYEQYF; CDR3nt: TGTGCCATCAGCGGGAGCCACAGCTCCTACGAGCAGTACTTC
v_gene: TRBV14; j_gene: TRBJ2-5; abundance: few; d_gene: TRBD2; CDR3aa: CASSQGLAGVRRETQYF; CDR3nt: TGTGCCAGCAGCCAAGGACTAGCGGGAGTGCGACGAGAGACCCAGTACTTC
v_gene: TRBV10-3; j_gene: TRBJ1-5; abundance: few; d_gene: NA; CDR3aa: CAISESGRGNQPQHF; CDR3nt: TGTGCCATCAGTGAGTCTGGACGGGGCAATCAGCCCCAGCATTTT
v_gene: TRBV5-1; j_gene: TRBJ1-1; abundance: many; d_gene: NA; CDR3aa: CASSLNPFSVAPDIEAFF; CDR3nt: TGCGCCAGCAGCTTGAACCCCTTTTCAGTAGCGCCTGATATTGAAGCTTTCTTT
v_gene: TRBV12-3/TRBV12-4; j_gene: TRBJ2-1; abundance: many; d_gene: NA; CDR3aa: CASSLNYNEQFF; CDR3nt: TGTGCCAGCAGTTTAAATTACAATGAGCAGTTCTTC
v_gene: TRBV20-1; j_gene: TRBJ2-1; abundance: few; d_gene: TRBD2; CDR3aa: CSAPPGLQNNEQFF; CDR3nt: TGCAGTGCCCCCCCGGGACTACAGAACAATGAGCAGTTCTTC
v_gene: TRBV28; j_gene: TRBJ2-3; abundance: many; d_gene: NA; CDR3aa: CASSSPHDTQYF; CDR3nt: TGTGCCAGCAGCTCCCCCCACGATACGCAGTATTTT
v_gene: TRBV20-1; j_gene: TRBJ2-3; abundance: NA; d_gene: NA; CDR3aa: CSADRWDVTDTQYF; CDR3nt: TGCAGTGCTGACCGCTGGGACGTCACAGATACGCAGTATTTT
v_gene: TRBV15; j_gene: TRBJ2-3; abundance: many; d_gene: NA; CDR3aa: CATSGRGVFDTQYF; CDR3nt: TGTGCCACCAGCGGCAGAGGGGTTTTCGATACGCAGTATTTT
v_gene: TRBV7-9; j_gene: TRBJ2-1; abundance: NA; d_gene: TRBD1; CDR3aa: CASGDKDRGGNEQFF; CDR3nt: TGTGCCAGCGGGGACAAGGACAGGGGGGGCAATGAGCAGTTCTTC
v_gene: TRBV12-3/TRBV12-4; j_gene: TRBJ2-1; abundance: NA; d_gene: NA; CDR3aa: CASSLARLNNEQFF; CDR3nt: TGTGCCAGCAGTTTGGCCCGACTCAACAATGAGCAGTTCTTC
v_gene: TRBV5-1; j_gene: TRBJ2-1; abundance: NA; d_gene: TRBD2; CDR3aa: CASSLVPLAGGSASYNEQFF; CDR3nt: TGCGCCAGCAGCTTGGTCCCCCTAGCGGGAGGTTCTGCATCCTACAATGAGCAGTTCTTC
v_gene: TRBV5-1; j_gene: TRBJ2-1; abundance: many; d_gene: NA; CDR3aa: CASSLGVEQFF; CDR3nt: TGCGCCAGCAGCTTGGGAGTGGAGCAGTTCTTC
v_gene: TRBV7-3; j_gene: TRBJ2-7; abundance: few; d_gene: TRBD2; CDR3aa: CASSLRASGSIYEQYF; CDR3nt: TGTGCCAGCAGCCTAAGGGCTAGCGGGAGTATCTACGAGCAGTACTTC
v_gene: TRBV29-1; j_gene: TRBJ2-3; abundance: many; d_gene: NA; CDR3aa: CSVGTGRDTQYF; CDR3nt: TGCAGCGTTGGGACGGGTCGGGATACGCAGTATTTT
v_gene: TRBV20-1; j_gene: TRBJ2-7; abundance: NA; d_gene: TRBD1; CDR3aa: CSAGTGGPYEQYF; CDR3nt: TGCAGTGCCGGGACAGGGGGCCCCTACGAGCAGTACTTC
v_gene: TRBV19; j_gene: TRBJ2-1; abundance: NA; d_gene: NA; CDR3aa: CASSIDHGGSYNEQFF; CDR3nt: TGTGCCAGTAGTATAGATCACGGGGGCTCCTACAATGAGCAGTTCTTC
v_gene: TRBV7-9; j_gene: TRBJ2-1; abundance: few; d_gene: TRBD2; CDR3aa: CASSLGQGTSAVNEQFF; CDR3nt: TGTGCCAGCAGCTTAGGGCAGGGGACTAGCGCAGTCAATGAGCAGTTCTTC
v_gene: TRBV6-2/TRBV6-3; j_gene: TRBJ2-2; abundance: many; d_gene: NA; CDR3aa: CASSIFEGIVPGELFF; CDR3nt: TGTGCCAGCAGCATCTTCGAGGGGATCGTACCCGGGGAGCTGTTTTTT
v_gene: TRBV6-2/TRBV6-3; j_gene: TRBJ2-1; abundance: many; d_gene: TRBD2; CDR3aa: CASSYSTSGSNEQFF; CDR3nt: TGTGCCAGCAGCTACTCGACTAGCGGGAGTAATGAGCAGTTCTTC
v_gene: TRBV11-2; j_gene: TRBJ2-5; abundance: few; d_gene: TRBD1; CDR3aa: CASSLDFRSVPNRGLVQETQYF; CDR3nt: TGTGCCAGCAGCTTAGATTTTAGATCGGTCCCCAACAGGGGGCTTGTTCAAGAGACCCAGTACTTC
v_gene: TRBV6-5; j_gene: TRBJ2-4; abundance: few; d_gene: TRBD1; CDR3aa: CASSSWTGIVRNIQYF; CDR3nt: TGTGCCAGCAGTTCCTGGACAGGGATAGTTCGGAACATTCAGTACTTC
v_gene: TRBV29-1; j_gene: TRBJ2-5; abundance: many; d_gene: NA; CDR3aa: CSVVYRPGIGETQYF; CDR3nt: TGCAGCGTTGTATACCGGCCAGGGATTGGGGAGACCCAGTACTTC
v_gene: TRBV29-1; j_gene: TRBJ2-2; abundance: NA; d_gene: NA; CDR3aa: CSVGTRRLGELFF; CDR3nt: TGCAGCGTTGGGACCAGGCGACTTGGGGAGCTGTTTTTT
v_gene: TRBV7-7; j_gene: TRBJ2-5; abundance: many; d_gene: TRBD2; CDR3aa: CASSFFPREAEETQYF; CDR3nt: TGTGCTAGCAGCTTTTTTCCTCGGGAGGCTGAAGAGACCCAGTACTTC
v_gene: TRBV5-1; j_gene: TRBJ2-1; abundance: NA; d_gene: NA; CDR3aa: CASSPGWPNEQFF; CDR3nt: TGCGCCAGCAGCCCGGGGTGGCCTAATGAGCAGTTCTTC
v_gene: TRBV21-1; j_gene: TRBJ2-3; abundance: few; d_gene: NA; CDR3aa: CASGRAYRADTQYF; CDR3nt: TGTGCCAGCGGCAGGGCCTACAGGGCAGATACGCAGTATTTT
v_gene: TRBV20-1; j_gene: TRBJ2-7; abundance: NA; d_gene: TRBD1; CDR3aa: CSGPGQGTSEQYF; CDR3nt: TGCAGCGGCCCGGGACAGGGGACCTCCGAGCAGTACTTC
v_gene: TRBV3-1; j_gene: TRBJ2-1; abundance: many; d_gene: TRBD2; CDR3aa: CASSRSGRTYNEQFF; CDR3nt: TGTGCCAGCAGCCGAAGCGGGAGAACCTACAATGAGCAGTTCTTC
v_gene: TRBV20-1; j_gene: TRBJ2-1; abundance: NA; d_gene: TRBD2; CDR3aa: CSARDRLAGGPGWYNEQFF; CDR3nt: TGCAGTGCTAGAGATCGACTAGCGGGAGGGCCGGGGTGGTACAATGAGCAGTTCTTC
v_gene: TRBV7-2; j_gene: TRBJ2-5; abundance: few; d_gene: TRBD2; CDR3aa: CASRPSGNPQETQYF; CDR3nt: TGTGCCAGCAGACCTAGCGGGAACCCCCAAGAGACCCAGTACTTC
v_gene: TRBV20-1; j_gene: TRBJ2-7; abundance: few; d_gene: TRBD1; CDR3aa: CSASVPQGVGEQYF; CDR3nt: TGCAGTGCTAGTGTCCCACAGGGGGTGGGCGAGCAGTACTTC
v_gene: TRBV28; j_gene: TRBJ1-2; abundance: many; d_gene: NA; CDR3aa: CASVEGGINYGYTF; CDR3nt: TGTGCCAGCGTGGAAGGGGGGATCAACTATGGCTACACCTTC
v_gene: TRBV7-8; j_gene: TRBJ2-6; abundance: many; d_gene: NA; CDR3aa: CASSVTSYGANVLTF; CDR3nt: TGTGCCAGCAGCGTGACTAGTTATGGGGCCAACGTCCTGACTTTC
v_gene: TRBV15; j_gene: TRBJ2-5; abundance: few; d_gene: TRBD1; CDR3aa: CATSRDRVLETQYF; CDR3nt: TGTGCCACCAGCCGGGACAGGGTGTTAGAGACCCAGTACTTC
v_gene: TRBV20-1; j_gene: TRBJ2-2; abundance: NA; d_gene: TRBD2; CDR3aa: CSARGLAGVSGELFF; CDR3nt: TGCAGTGCTAGGGGTCTAGCGGGAGTTTCCGGGGAGCTGTTTTTT
v_gene: TRBV4-1; j_gene: TRBJ2-7; abundance: few; d_gene: TRBD2; CDR3aa: CASSLGTSGQYEQYF; CDR3nt: TGCGCCAGCAGCCTCGGGACTAGCGGGCAGTACGAGCAGTACTTC
v_gene: TRBV9; j_gene: TRBJ1-2; abundance: many; d_gene: NA; CDR3aa: CASSVDVGSYGYTF; CDR3nt: TGTGCCAGCAGCGTAGATGTGGGCAGCTATGGCTACACCTTC
v_gene: TRBV29-1; j_gene: TRBJ2-3; abundance: NA; d_gene: TRBD2; CDR3aa: CSVAQTSGSPDTQYF; CDR3nt: TGCAGCGTTGCCCAGACTAGCGGGAGCCCAGATACGCAGTATTTT
v_gene: TRBV29-1; j_gene: TRBJ2-1; abundance: NA; d_gene: NA; CDR3aa: CSVTRWDSLLNEQFF; CDR3nt: TGCAGCGTGACTCGTTGGGACTCGCTTCTTAATGAGCAGTTCTTC
v_gene: TRBV5-1; j_gene: TRBJ2-7; abundance: many; d_gene: TRBD1; CDR3aa: CASSLVGQYASYEQYF; CDR3nt: TGCGCCAGCAGCTTGGTGGGACAGTACGCCTCCTACGAGCAGTACTTC